This T cell receptor beta chain was recovered during a study of cytomegalovirus exposure and HLA in healthy donors. Study-level information: Ancestry clustering placed about 80% of around 400 genotyped donors in the Caucasian-associated cluster.

Comment on this clone: The antigen is undetermined.

The PCR employed 60 Vbeta primers together with 13 Jbeta primers. TCRdb keeps only in-frame clones here, not all; method: immunoSEQ multiplex PCR. This table holds about 200,000 clones, around 78% found once. Study observations and caveats: Earlier results showed most TCR beta V segments being productive about 87% or about 30% of the time. An analysis was carried out at a later point. It showed that HLA-associated TCR beta chains were more clonally expanded than equally common non-associated chains. Sequencing likely produced, as an artifact, a cluster of highly shared sequence variants.

The CDR3 runs to 13 residues. The germline V gene encodes CDR1 SGHRS and CDR2 YFSETQ. The ends were cut back, 4 bases at V and 5 bases at J, with 12 bases in the middle. The receptor comes from a man in his thirties or forties in good health and CMV-seronegative. What was sequenced was PBMCs. The chain employs TRBV5-1 and TRBJ2-5, with D maybe TRBD1 (6 bases). The chain's CDR3 is CASSQPGVETQYF. Written as DNA, the CDR3 is TGCGCCAGCAGCCAACCAGGGGTGGAGACCCAGTACTTC.